Listed below are T cell receptor beta chains from one sample, sequenced in a study of metastatic and nonmetastatic thyroid tumors. TCRdb re-called clones from the PCR reads using MiXCR. This table has a few thousand clones, approximately 30% appearing once. Material for sequencing was adjacent normal tissue. The receptors come from a female donor with papillary thyroid cancer or a benign thyroid nodule (not recorded which). Some clones in this sample may be carry-over from other donors' samples. CDR3s include the opening cysteine and the closing phenylalanine or tryptophan. D genes are given only for firm matches. Clone size is stated in some rows and not others, as once, few, many or a class when expanded.

j_call v_call clone_size d_call cdr3_aa cdr3_nt
TRBJ2-7 TRBV12-3/TRBV12-4 . . CASSRTGYEQYF TGTGCCAGCAGTCGGACTGGCTACGAGCAGTACTTC
TRBJ2-7 TRBV12-3/TRBV12-4 few . CASTQGAQVQYF TGTGCCAGCACCCAAGGGGCCCAAGTGCAGTACTTC
TRBJ2-1 TRBV6-1 few TRBD2 CASSHPTSGSTSYNEQFF TGTGCCAGCAGCCATCCGACTAGCGGGAGTACTTCCTACAATGAGCAGTTCTTC
TRBJ2-7 TRBV27 few . CASSLLEQYF TGTGCCAGCAGTTTACTCGAGCAGTACTTC
TRBJ1-2 TRBV24-1 medium-sized . CATSGGLSYTF TGTGCCACCAGTGGAGGGCTGAGCTACACCTTC
TRBJ2-5 TRBV25-1 . TRBD2 CASSVLTSGRETQYF TGTGCCAGCAGTGTACTGACTAGCGGGAGGGAGACCCAGTACTTC
TRBJ2-7 TRBV20-1 once . CSALNRESSYEQYF TGCAGTGCGTTGAACAGGGAGAGCTCCTACGAGCAGTACTTC
TRBJ2-1 TRBV5-1 . . CASSLSDRSSYNEQFF TGCGCCAGCAGCCTATCAGACAGGAGCTCCTACAATGAGCAGTTCTTC
TRBJ2-3 TRBV19 medium-sized TRBD1 CASRPGQETDTQYF TGTGCCAGTAGGCCGGGACAGGAAACCGATACGCAGTATTTT
TRBJ1-2 TRBV6-5 few TRBD1 CASSYSTGVGYTF TGTGCCAGCAGTTACTCCACAGGGGTCGGCTACACCTTC
TRBJ2-7 TRBV20-1 . TRBD2 CSADRILKKAGATHEQYF TGCAGTGCCGACCGAATACTCAAAAAAGCGGGAGCCACCCACGAGCAGTACTTC
TRBJ1-2 TRBV11-2 . TRBD1 CASSLGTVYGYTF TGTGCCAGCAGCCTCGGGACAGTCTATGGCTACACCTTC
TRBJ1-5 TRBV5-1 large . CASSLGPIQPQHF TGCGCCAGCAGCTTGGGCCCGATCCAGCCCCAGCATTTT
TRBJ2-7 TRBV2 large . CASSRGGYTYEQYF TGTGCCAGCAGTAGGGGGGGTTATACCTACGAGCAGTACTTC
TRBJ1-4 TRBV11-2 medium-sized . CASSSEELEKLFF TGTGCCAGCAGCTCCGAGGAGCTCGAAAAACTGTTTTTT
TRBJ2-7 TRBV12-3/TRBV12-4 . TRBD1 CASSGTVPPEQYF TGTGCCAGCAGTGGGACAGTCCCGCCCGAGCAGTACTTC
TRBJ1-5 TRBV6-1 medium-sized . CASRPGHFSNQPQHF TGTGCCAGCAGACCCGGACATTTTAGCAATCAGCCCCAGCATTTT
TRBJ2-3 TRBV9 . . CASSSSGVLDTQYF TGTGCCAGCTCTTCATCGGGAGTCTTAGATACGCAGTATTTT
TRBJ1-4 TRBV6-1 . . CASTNRGLGGEKLFF TGTGCCAGCACCAACCGGGGACTGGGAGGAGAAAAACTGTTTTTT
TRBJ1-1 TRBV30 . . CAWSVGRGSEAFF TGTGCCTGGAGTGTCGGCAGGGGAAGTGAAGCTTTCTTT